The TCR beta chain described here comes from a study of T cells and Merkel cell carcinoma outcomes. The assay was immunoSEQ multiplex PCR, and TCRdb's table has in-frame clones only and misses some. The sample yields about 320 clones, 85% to 90% seen once. V was shortened by 2 bases and J by 5 bases, with 9 bases between the two germline ends. The CDR3 is 13 residues long. Germline V gene data show CDR1 as KGHSH and CDR2 as LQKENI. This clonotype originated in a human donor with Merkel cell carcinoma. Sequenced input: tumor tissue from Merkel cell carcinoma. The rearrangement uses TRBV18 and TRBJ2-5; no definite D call. This chain's CDR3 is CASSPGLGETQYF. The DNA of the CDR3 is TGTGCCAGCTCACCAGGGCTTGGGGAGACCCAGTACTTC.